This TCR beta chain was recovered during a study of cytomegalovirus exposure and HLA in healthy donors. This clone was seen more than once but under ten times. Its antigen is as yet unknown. Study-level findings and limits: Across all donors, roughly uniform sequencing depth was an assumption of the presence/absence analyses.

PCR used 60 Vbeta primers and 13 Jbeta primers. TCRdb keeps only in-frame clones here, not all; method: immunoSEQ multiplex PCR. The sample lists roughly 200,000 clones, 9.5% occurring once. The CDR3 runs 13 residues. Trimming left V 7 bases short and J 1 base short, with 10 bases between. Germline V CDR1 and CDR2: SEHNR, FQNEAQ (reference sequence). The rearrangement links TRBV7-9 to TRBJ1-1; D ambiguous. The receptor was derived from a woman in her thirties in good health and CMV-seropositive. Sequencing input: PBMCs. The CDR3 loop reads CASIGSENTEAFF. In nucleotides, the CDR3 is TGTGCCAGCATTGGCAGTGAGAACACTGAAGCTTTCTTT.